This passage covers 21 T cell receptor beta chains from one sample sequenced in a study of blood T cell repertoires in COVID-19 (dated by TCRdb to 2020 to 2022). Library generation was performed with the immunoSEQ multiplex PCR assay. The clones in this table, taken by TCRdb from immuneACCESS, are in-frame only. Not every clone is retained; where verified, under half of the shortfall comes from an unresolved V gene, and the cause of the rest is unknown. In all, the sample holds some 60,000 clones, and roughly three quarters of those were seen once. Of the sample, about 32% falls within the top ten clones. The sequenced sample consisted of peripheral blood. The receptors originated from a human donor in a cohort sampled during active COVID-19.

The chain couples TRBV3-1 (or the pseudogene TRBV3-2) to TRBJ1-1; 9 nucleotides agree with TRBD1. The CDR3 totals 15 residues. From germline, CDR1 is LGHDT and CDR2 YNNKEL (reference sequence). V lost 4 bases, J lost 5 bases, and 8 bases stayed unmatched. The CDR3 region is CASSPWDREETEAFF. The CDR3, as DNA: TGTGCCAGCAGCCCCTGGGACAGGGAAGAGACTGAAGCTTTCTTT.

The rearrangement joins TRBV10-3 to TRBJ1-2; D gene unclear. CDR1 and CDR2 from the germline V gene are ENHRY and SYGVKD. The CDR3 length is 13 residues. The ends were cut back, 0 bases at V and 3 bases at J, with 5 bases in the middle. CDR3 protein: CAISESPHYGYTF. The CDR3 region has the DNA TGTGCCATCAGTGAGTCTCCTCACTATGGCTACACCTTC.

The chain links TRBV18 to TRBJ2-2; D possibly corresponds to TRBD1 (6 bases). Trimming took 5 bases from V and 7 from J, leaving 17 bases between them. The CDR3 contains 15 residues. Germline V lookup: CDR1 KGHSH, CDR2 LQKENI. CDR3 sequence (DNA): TGTGCCAGCTCAGAACAAACAGGGCGTAACGGGGAGCTGTTTTTT. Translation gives CASSEQTGRNGELFF. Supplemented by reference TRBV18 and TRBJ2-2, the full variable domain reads NAGVMQNPRHLVRRRGQEARLRCSPMKGHSHVYWYRQLPEEGLKFMVYLQKENIIDESGMPKERFSAEFPKEGPSILRIQQVVRGDSAAYFCASSEQTGRNGELFFGEGSRLTVL.

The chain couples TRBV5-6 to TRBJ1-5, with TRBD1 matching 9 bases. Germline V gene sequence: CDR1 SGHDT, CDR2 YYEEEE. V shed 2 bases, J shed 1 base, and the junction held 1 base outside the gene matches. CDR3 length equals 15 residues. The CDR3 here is CASSLGQGSNQPQHF. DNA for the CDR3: TGTGCCAGCAGCTTAGGACAGGGGAGCAATCAGCCCCAGCATTTT.

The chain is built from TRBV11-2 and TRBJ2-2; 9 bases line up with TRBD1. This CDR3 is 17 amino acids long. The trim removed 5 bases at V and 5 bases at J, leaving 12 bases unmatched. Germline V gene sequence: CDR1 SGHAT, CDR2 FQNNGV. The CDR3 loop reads CASSPRPGQGVTGELFF. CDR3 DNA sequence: TGTGCCAGCAGCCCTCGCCCGGGACAGGGAGTGACCGGGGAGCTGTTTTTT.

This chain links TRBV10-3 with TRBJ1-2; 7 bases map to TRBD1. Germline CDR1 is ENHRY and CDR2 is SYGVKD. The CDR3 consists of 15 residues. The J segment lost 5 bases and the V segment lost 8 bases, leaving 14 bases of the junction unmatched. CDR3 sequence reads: CAISPLGQIPYGYTF. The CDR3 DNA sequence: TGTGCCATCTCTCCCCTGGGACAGATACCTTATGGCTACACCTTC.

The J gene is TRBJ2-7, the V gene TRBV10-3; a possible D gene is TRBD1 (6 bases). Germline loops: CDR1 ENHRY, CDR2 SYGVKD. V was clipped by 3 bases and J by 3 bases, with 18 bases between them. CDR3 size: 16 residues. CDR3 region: CAISEGGHLSDYEQYF. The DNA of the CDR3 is TGTGCCATCAGTGAAGGGGGACACCTCTCGGACTACGAGCAGTACTTC.

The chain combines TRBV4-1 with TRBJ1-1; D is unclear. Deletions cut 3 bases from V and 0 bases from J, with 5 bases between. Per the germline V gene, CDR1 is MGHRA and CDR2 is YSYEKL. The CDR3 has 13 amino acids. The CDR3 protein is CASSQQMNTEAFF. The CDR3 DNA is TGCGCCAGCAGCCAGCAGATGAACACTGAAGCTTTCTTT.

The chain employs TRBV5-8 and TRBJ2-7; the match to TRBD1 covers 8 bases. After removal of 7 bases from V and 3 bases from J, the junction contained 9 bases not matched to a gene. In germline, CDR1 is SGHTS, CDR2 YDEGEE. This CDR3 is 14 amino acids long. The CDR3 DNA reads TGTGCCAGCCCTTCCACAGGGGGAGTCTACGAGCAGTACTTC. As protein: CASPSTGGVYEQYF.

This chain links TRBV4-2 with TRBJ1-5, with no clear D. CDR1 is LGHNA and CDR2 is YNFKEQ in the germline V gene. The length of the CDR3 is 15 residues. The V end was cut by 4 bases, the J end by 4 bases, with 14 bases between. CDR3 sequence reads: CASSPEEAQNQPQHF. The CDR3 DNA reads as TGTGCCAGCAGCCCCGAGGAGGCTCAGAATCAGCCCCAGCATTTT.

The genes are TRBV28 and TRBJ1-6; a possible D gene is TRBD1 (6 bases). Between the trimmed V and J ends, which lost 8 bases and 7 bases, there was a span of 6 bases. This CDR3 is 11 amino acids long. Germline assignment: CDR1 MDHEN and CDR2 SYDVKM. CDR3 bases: TGTGCCAGCCAGGGGAATTCACCCCTCCACTTT. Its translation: CASQGNSPLHF.

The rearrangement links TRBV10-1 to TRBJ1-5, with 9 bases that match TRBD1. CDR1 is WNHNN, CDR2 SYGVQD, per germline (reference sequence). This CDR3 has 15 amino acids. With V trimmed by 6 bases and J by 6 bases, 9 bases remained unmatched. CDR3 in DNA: TGCGCCAGCAGGGAGCGGGACAGGGTTGGTCAGCCCCAGCATTTT. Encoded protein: CASRERDRVGQPQHF.

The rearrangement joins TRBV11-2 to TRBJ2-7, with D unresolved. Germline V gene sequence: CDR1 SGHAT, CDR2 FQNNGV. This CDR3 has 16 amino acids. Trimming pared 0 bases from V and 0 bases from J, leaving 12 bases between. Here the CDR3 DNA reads TGTGCCAGCAGCTTAGATCCCGACTCTAGCTCCTACGAGCAGTACTTC. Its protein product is CASSLDPDSSSYEQYF.

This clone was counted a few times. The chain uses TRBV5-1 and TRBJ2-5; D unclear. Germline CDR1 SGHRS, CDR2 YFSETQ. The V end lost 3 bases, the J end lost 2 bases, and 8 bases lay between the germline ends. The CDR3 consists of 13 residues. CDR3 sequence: CASSSSVQETQYF. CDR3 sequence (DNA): TGCGCCAGCAGCTCGAGCGTTCAAGAGACCCAGTACTTC. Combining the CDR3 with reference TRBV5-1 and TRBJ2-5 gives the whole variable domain KAGVTQTPRYLIKTRGQQVTLSCSPISGHRSVSWYQQTPGQGLQFLFEYFSETQRNKGNFPGRFSGRQFSNSRSEMNVSTLELGDSALYLCASSSSVQETQYFGPGTRLLVL.

The CDR3 sequence is CASSLGRSNEAFF. CDR3 bases: TGTGCCAGCAGCTTGGGGAGATCAAATGAAGCTTTCTTT. The J gene is TRBJ1-1, the V gene TRBV5-4; D gene unclear. Trimming removed 0 bases at V and 7 bases at J, with 10 bases between. This CDR3 contains 13 residues. Germline V gene lookup returns CDR1 SGHNT and CDR2 YYREEE (reference sequence).

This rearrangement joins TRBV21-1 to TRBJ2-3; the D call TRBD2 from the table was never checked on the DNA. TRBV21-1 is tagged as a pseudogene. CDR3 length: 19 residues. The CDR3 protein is CASSPRPGTSGRAWDTQYF. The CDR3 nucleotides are TGTGCCAGCAGCCCCCGTCCCGGGACTAGCGGGAGGGCGTGGGATACGCAGTATTTT.

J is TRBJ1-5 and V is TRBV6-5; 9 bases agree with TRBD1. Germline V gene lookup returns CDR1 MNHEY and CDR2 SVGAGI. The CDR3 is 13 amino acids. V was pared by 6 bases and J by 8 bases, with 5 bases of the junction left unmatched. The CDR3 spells CASRQGAKEPQHF. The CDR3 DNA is TGTGCCAGCAGACAGGGGGCGAAAGAGCCCCAGCATTTT.

The CDR3 spells CASSRLPLAGGSYNEQFF. The CDR3 nucleotides are TGTGCCAGCAGTCGTTTACCCTTGGCGGGAGGGTCCTACAATGAGCAGTTCTTC. The chain recombines TRBV6-4 with TRBJ2-1; 9 bases align to TRBD2. Germline lookup yields CDR1 MRHNA and CDR2 SNTAGT. The CDR3 consists of 18 residues. Unmatched junction bases numbered 12, after V lost 5 bases and J lost 1 base.

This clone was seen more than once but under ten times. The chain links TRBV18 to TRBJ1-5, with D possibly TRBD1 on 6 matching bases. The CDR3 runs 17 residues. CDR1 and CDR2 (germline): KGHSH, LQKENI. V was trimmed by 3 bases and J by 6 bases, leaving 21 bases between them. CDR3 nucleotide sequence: TGTGCCAGCTCACCTGGGGTACAGGGTAATGGATCTCAGCCCCAGCATTTT. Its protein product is CASSPGVQGNGSQPQHF.

In nucleotides, the CDR3 is TGCGCCAGCACCCATAGGGGGGGGGCGACAGATACGCAGTATTTT. It is translated as CASTHRGGATDTQYF. The gene calls are TRBV4-1 and TRBJ2-3; maybe TRBD2 (7 bases). The CDR3 spans 15 residues. Germline lookup yields CDR1 MGHRA and CDR2 YSYEKL. V was trimmed by 7 bases and J by 3 bases, leaving 17 bases between them.

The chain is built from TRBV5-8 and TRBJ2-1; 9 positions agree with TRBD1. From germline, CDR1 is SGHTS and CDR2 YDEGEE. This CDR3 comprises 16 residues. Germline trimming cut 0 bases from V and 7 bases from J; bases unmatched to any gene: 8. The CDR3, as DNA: TGTGCCAGCAGCTTGGCCAACGGGGGGACAGGGAATGAGCAGTTCTTC. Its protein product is CASSLANGGTGNEQFF.